The rows below give T cell receptor beta chains drawn from one sample of a study of blood T cell repertoires in COVID-19. TCRdb keeps only in-frame clones here, not all; method: immunoSEQ multiplex PCR. The sample yields some 150,000 clones, around 82% seen once. The specimen sequenced was peripheral blood. These receptors were obtained from a human donor in a cohort sampled during active COVID-19. Each CDR3 is given with its conserved first and last residue. A D gene is named only where the DNA matches it firmly. Expanded clones get a size class; other rows say once, few or many, or leave the size out.

J gene,clone size,D gene,V gene,CDR3 protein,CDR3 DNA
TRBJ1-4,.,.,TRBV11-2,CASSLAGRGNEKLFF,TGTGCCAGCAGCTTAGCGGGGCGGGGTAATGAAAAACTGTTTTTT
TRBJ1-1,.,.,TRBV19,CASSEHLNTEAFF,TGTGCCAGTAGTGAACATCTGAACACTGAAGCTTTCTTT
TRBJ1-4,.,.,TRBV7-2,CASSLVNSPGVKKLFF,TGTGCCAGCAGCTTAGTCAACAGCCCCGGCGTTAAAAAACTGTTTTTT
TRBJ2-7,.,TRBD1,TRBV5-1,CASSWTGRGYEQYF,TGCGCCAGCAGCTGGACAGGGCGAGGATACGAGCAGTACTTC
TRBJ2-2,.,.,TRBV9,CASSVRGTGELFF,TGTGCCAGCAGCGTACGGGGCACCGGGGAGCTGTTTTTT
TRBJ2-2,.,TRBD1,TRBV19,CASSPRGQMNTGELFF,TGTGCCAGTAGCCCGAGGGGACAGATGAACACCGGGGAGCTGTTTTTT
TRBJ2-5,.,.,TRBV11-2,CASSLMQGGLGETQYF,TGTGCCAGCAGCCTAATGCAGGGAGGCTTAGGGGAGACCCAGTACTTC
TRBJ2-3,.,TRBD2,TRBV11-3,CASSHRTSGAADTQYF,TGTGCCAGCAGCCATAGGACTAGCGGGGCCGCAGATACGCAGTATTTT
TRBJ2-1,.,.,TRBV12-3/TRBV12-4,CASSARLSGQFF,TGTGCCAGCAGTGCCCGACTATCTGGGCAGTTCTTC
TRBJ2-7,.,TRBD2,TRBV6-2/TRBV6-3,CASSNKGLGAYEQYF,TGTGCCAGCAGTAACAAGGGACTAGGAGCCTACGAGCAGTACTTC
TRBJ1-1,.,.,TRBV7-2,CASSFSSNTEAFF,TGTGCCAGCAGCTTCTCTTCGAACACTGAAGCTTTCTTT
TRBJ1-1,.,.,TRBV19,CASSIVDRGGAFF,TGTGCCAGTAGTATTGTGGACAGAGGGGGTGCTTTCTTT
TRBJ1-3,.,TRBD1,TRBV9,CASSLTGVGNTIYF,TGTGCCAGCAGCTTGACAGGGGTAGGAAACACCATATATTTT
TRBJ2-7,.,.,TRBV11-2,CASSLSVLSSYEQYF,TGTGCCAGCAGCTTGTCTGTCTTATCCTCCTACGAGCAGTACTTC
TRBJ2-3,.,TRBD2,TRBV4-3,CASSQEIGLAIDTQYF,TGCGCCAGCAGCCAAGAAATAGGACTAGCTATTGATACGCAGTATTTT
TRBJ2-1,.,.,TRBV6-5,CASEKYNEQFF,TGTGCCAGCGAGAAATACAATGAGCAGTTCTTC
TRBJ1-1,.,.,TRBV7-9,CASSLVGDLNTEAFF,TGTGCCAGCAGCTTAGTAGGGGATTTAAACACTGAAGCTTTCTTT
TRBJ2-2,.,TRBD1,TRBV19,CASSLRTGGNTGELFF,TGTGCCAGTAGTCTCCGGACAGGGGGCAACACCGGGGAGCTGTTTTTT
TRBJ2-1,.,.,TRBV7-2,CASSLARSYNEQFF,TGTGCCAGCAGCTTAGCTCGCAGTTACAATGAGCAGTTCTTC
TRBJ2-3,.,.,TRBV9,CASSVGPDTQYF,TGTGCCAGCAGCGTAGGGCCAGATACGCAGTATTTT
TRBJ2-1,.,TRBD2,TRBV12-5,CASGTELAGGFSYNEQFF,TGTGCTAGTGGCACTGAGCTAGCGGGAGGTTTCTCCTACAATGAGCAGTTCTTC
TRBJ2-7,once,.,TRBV11-3,CASSFLPYEQYF,TGTGCCAGCAGCTTTCTCCCCTACGAGCAGTACTTC
TRBJ2-2,.,TRBD1,TRBV6-5,CASSLTGAGELFF,TGTGCCAGCAGTCTGACAGGGGCCGGGGAGCTGTTTTTT
TRBJ1-2,.,.,TRBV7-2,CASSLDPGHTYGYTF,TGTGCCAGCAGCTTAGACCCCGGACACACCTATGGCTACACCTTC
TRBJ1-1,.,.,TRBV7-2,CASSPYRANTEAFF,TGTGCCAGCAGCCCCTACAGAGCGAACACTGAAGCTTTCTTT
TRBJ1-2,.,TRBD1,TRBV7-2,CASSSTGIVFYGYTF,TGTGCCAGCAGCTCGACAGGGATCGTTTTCTATGGCTACACCTTC
TRBJ1-6,.,TRBD1,TRBV7-2,CASSENWTGGSPLHF,TGTGCCAGCAGCGAAAATTGGACAGGGGGTTCACCCCTCCACTTT
TRBJ1-2,.,.,TRBV5-5,CASSSFTGNGYTF,TGTGCCAGCAGCTCTTTTACGGGGAATGGCTACACCTTC
TRBJ2-7,few,.,TRBV2,CASSETPDSSYEQYF,TGTGCCAGCAGTGAGACCCCGGACAGCTCCTACGAGCAGTACTTC
TRBJ2-3,.,TRBD2,TRBV3-1/TRBV3-2,CASSPNSGGGTDTQYF,TGTGCCAGCAGCCCCAACTCAGGCGGGGGAACAGATACGCAGTATTTT
TRBJ1-4,.,.,TRBV4-2,CASSQRTGQWVEKLFF,TGTGCCAGCAGCCAACGTACAGGGCAATGGGTAGAAAAACTGTTTTTT
TRBJ1-1,many,.,TRBV5-4,CASSLRWRNTEAFF,TGTGCCAGCAGCCTAAGGTGGAGGAACACTGAAGCTTTCTTT
TRBJ2-3,few,.,TRBV5-1,CASSLVLEVDTQYF,TGCGCCAGCAGCTTGGTTCTAGAAGTAGATACGCAGTATTTT
TRBJ2-1,.,.,TRBV7-3,CASSYPKSGVIEEQFF,TGTGCCAGCAGCTACCCTAAGAGCGGAGTGATTGAGGAGCAGTTCTTC
TRBJ1-6,.,TRBD1,TRBV19,CASSPATGTVARANSPLHF,TGTGCCAGTAGTCCAGCGACCGGGACAGTGGCTCGGGCGAATTCACCCCTCCACTTT
TRBJ2-5,.,TRBD2,TRBV29-1,CSVEGPQRGPLRTQYF,TGCAGCGTTGAAGGGCCCCAGCGGGGGCCTTTAAGGACCCAGTACTTC
TRBJ2-5,.,TRBD2,TRBV11-3,CASSSSSLSGRGETQYF,TGTGCCAGCAGCTCTAGTTCCCTGAGCGGGAGGGGGGAGACCCAGTACTTC
TRBJ1-4,.,.,TRBV6-6,CASSYRMDSDNEKLFF,TGTGCCAGCAGTTACCGAATGGACAGCGACAATGAAAAACTGTTTTTT
TRBJ2-3,.,.,TRBV14,CASSQVGRRASADTQYF,TGTGCCAGCAGCCAAGTGGGGCGAAGGGCTAGCGCTGATACGCAGTATTTT
TRBJ2-3,.,TRBD2,TRBV24-1,CATSDSGLAGDTQYF,TGTGCCACCAGTGATTCGGGACTAGCCGGCGATACGCAGTATTTT
TRBJ2-1,.,.,TRBV5-1,CASSFGGGPSSYNEQFF,TGCGCCAGCAGCTTTGGGGGCGGCCCGAGCTCCTACAATGAGCAGTTCTTC
TRBJ1-2,.,TRBD1,TRBV7-2,CASSLADRGYGGYTF,TGTGCCAGCAGCTTAGCGGACAGGGGGTATGGTGGCTACACCTTC
TRBJ2-5,.,TRBD1,TRBV24-1,CATSEGTGTGQETQYF,TGTGCCACCAGTGAGGGGACCGGGACAGGCCAAGAGACCCAGTACTTC
TRBJ2-1,.,TRBD2,TRBV11-3,CASSLRGSGGRNEQFF,TGTGCCAGCAGCTTGCGGGGCAGCGGGGGGCGCAATGAGCAGTTCTTC
TRBJ1-2,.,.,TRBV29-1,CSVVGTQDMGGYTF,TGCAGCGTAGTGGGGACTCAAGACATGGGTGGCTACACCTTC
TRBJ2-2,.,.,TRBV5-1,CASSSRRGTGELFF,TGCGCCAGCTCCTCGAGGCGAGGCACCGGGGAGCTGTTTTTT
TRBJ1-2,medium-sized,.,TRBV27,CASSPGWGSNYGYTF,TGTGCCAGCAGTCCAGGGTGGGGTTCAAACTATGGCTACACCTTC
TRBJ2-2,.,.,TRBV9,CASSVEVGTTGELFF,TGTGCCAGCAGCGTAGAGGTGGGGACTACCGGGGAGCTGTTTTTT
TRBJ2-1,.,.,TRBV5-6,CASSLQGRSADEQFF,TGTGCCAGCAGCTTACAGGGCAGGTCTGCGGATGAGCAGTTCTTC
TRBJ1-6,.,.,TRBV28,CASSLGTNNSPLHF,TGTGCCAGCAGTTTGGGGACTAATAATTCACCCCTCCACTTT
TRBJ2-2,.,TRBD2,TRBV6-2/TRBV6-3,CASIYAGSGSSGELFF,TGTGCCAGCATTTATGCTGGTAGCGGGAGTTCAGGGGAGCTGTTTTTT
TRBJ1-1,.,.,TRBV21-1,CASSPNSKPEAFF,TGTGCCAGCAGCCCAAACAGCAAACCTGAAGCTTTCTTT
TRBJ2-2,.,TRBD1,TRBV9,CASSVSLDRGRVDTGELFF,TGTGCCAGCAGCGTATCCCTGGACAGGGGGCGCGTGGACACCGGGGAGCTGTTTTTT
TRBJ1-2,.,TRBD1,TRBV5-1,CASSLRAGGSYGYTF,TGCGCCAGCAGCTTGAGGGCAGGGGGAAGCTATGGCTACACCTTC
TRBJ1-5,.,.,TRBV30,CAWSGGGLRPQHF,TGTGCCTGGAGTGGAGGAGGGCTGAGGCCCCAGCATTTT
TRBJ1-6,.,.,TRBV4-1,CASSLDAQRTRNSPLHF,TGCGCCAGCAGCCTCGACGCCCAGAGGACACGGAATTCACCCCTCCACTTT
TRBJ2-5,.,.,TRBV7-2,CASSPGLAGPQETQYF,TGTGCCAGCAGCCCCGGACTTGCGGGGCCGCAAGAGACCCAGTACTTC
TRBJ2-4,.,.,TRBV19,CASSEALATNIQYF,TGTGCCAGTAGTGAGGCCCTGGCCACGAACATTCAGTACTTC
TRBJ1-2,.,TRBD1,TRBV11-2,CASSLDRGHGYTF,TGTGCCAGCAGCTTGGACAGGGGGCACGGCTACACCTTC
TRBJ1-3,.,TRBD1,TRBV6-1,CASSEQGATGNTIYF,TGTGCCAGCAGTGAACAGGGGGCGACTGGAAACACCATATATTTT